The present TCR beta chain was sequenced within a study of STAT5B mutations in CD4+ large granular lymphocyte leukemia (dated by TCRdb to between 2020 and 2023). In terms of the full investigation: Among the healthy controls, the CDR3 'QG' motif was associated with a particular HLA allele. The study compared the TCRbeta repertoires of patients with CD4+ T-cell large granular lymphocyte leukemia against the TCRbeta repertoires of healthy blood donors. The purity of purified fractions was confirmed by flow cytometry on FACSCanto II or FACSVerse to exceed 95% among lymphocytes.

CDR1 SGHAT and CDR2 FQNNGV are derived from the germline V gene. The junction shows trimming of 4 bases on V and 10 bases on J, and the gene matches do not reach 13 bases of it. Spanning cysteine to phenylalanine, the CDR3 consists of 16 amino acids. The kept DNA is CDR3 alone, 48 bases in frame from the first base. Buffy coats from some 35 blood donors, supplied by the Finnish Red Cross blood service, were used as healthy controls. All TCR-sequenced material derived from peripheral blood: patient blood samples and healthy donor buffy coats. Ficoll-Hypaque gradient centrifugation was used to isolate peripheral blood mononuclear cells. CD4+ cells were magnetically purified from the buffy coats of healthy controls. The Gentra Puregene Cell and Tissue kit was used for genomic DNA extraction, and quantification was performed on a Qubit 2.0 fluorometer. As to this clone: The specificity of this receptor is unknown. Base qualities are not at hand, and no much larger clone is one base apart.

Study-level results and caveats: Data were not HLA-matched; higher clonality in CD4+ versus CD8+ T-LGLL could reflect the relatively small sample size. Greater clonality appeared to be present in CD4-sorted patient repertoires than in healthy CD4+ repertoires, and the difference was retained after the putative leukemic clones were removed. Enrichment of TRBV06-family usage was observed among the top patient clones (8/27) relative to healthy controls (2/35). Main leukemic clonotypes were private to each patient, although roughly 26% of the main leukemic clonotypes were found at low frequency in the non-leukemic repertoires of other patients.

The immunoSEQ assay at survey resolution was used to sequence TCRbeta rearrangements from genomic DNA. Concerning the study's data processing: In the TCR sequencing data, the smallest productive clonotype frequency that could be detected was 2.59 x 10-5. Only productive TCRbeta rearrangements, meaning sequences that were complete and in-frame, were kept for the analyses. Clonality for each sample was calculated as Simpson clonality in the immunoSEQ Analyzer version 3.0. Clones were binned by frequency as very rare, small, medium, large (1-20%) or hyperexpanded (>20%). Generation probabilities were estimated with OLGA 1.2.3, V-gene circos plots were generated with VDJtools, specificities were searched for in VDJdb, and CDR3 motifs were identified with GLIPH. In TCRdb, the immuneACCESS table is reduced to in-frame sequences with V and J assigned. These tables do not hold every clone; where another copy was compared, an unresolved V gene accounts for under half, and the others remain unexplained. That table furnishes V, J and clone size, whereas the DNA furnished D and trimming. The sample table contains about 40,000 clones; only one count was recorded for about 81% of them. 0.35% of the sample is held by the ten biggest clonotypes.

The sequence was collected from a human donor in good health. Sequenced sample: CD4+ T cells from blood buffy coats. The sequence is built from TRBV11-2 and TRBJ2-3; a stretch of 11 junction bases matches TRBD2. The base sequence is TGTGCCAGCAGCTCCATAGCGGGAGGGCCAGGGGGGGCGCAGTATTTT. This gives the protein CASSSIAGGPGGAQYF.